The source of this T cell receptor beta chain is a study of T cell clonotyping in hematopoietic cell transplantation. Recipients were bled about 28 days pretransplant and at posttransplant days 30, 100, 180. The study, taken as a whole, reports: Graft donor and pretransplant recipient Inverse Simpson Index values predicted broader posttransplant TCR diversity. At the given depth, recipient repertoires were over 95% de novo clonotypes.

The repertoire was sequenced with immunoSEQ multiplex PCR; TCRdb's copy has only in-frame clones and lacks some. This repertoire shows some 30,000 clones, about 93% found once; its top ten account for around 10%. Details on this clone: Its antigen remains unknown.

The CDR3 loop spans 13 amino acids. The germline V gene encodes CDR1 SGHVS and CDR2 FQNEAQ. With 3 bases removed from V and 7 bases from J, the gap between germline ends came to 9 bases. The chain combines TRBV7-8 with TRBJ2-2; D not resolved. This clonotype originated in a female patient aged 45-65 years who had an allogeneic stem cell transplant from a related donor, so the T cells may come from the graft donor. Some clones in this sample may be carry-over from other donors' samples. The specimen was PBMCs, collected 100 days after allogeneic stem cell transplant. This CDR3 is CASSLMGNGELFF. The CDR3 DNA reads as TGTGCCAGCAGCTTGATGGGTAACGGGGAGCTGTTTTTT.